The 7 T cell receptor beta chains below were found in one sample sequenced in a study of tumor-infiltrating lymphocytes in primary liver carcinoma. A constant-region primer primed TCR beta cDNA synthesis from about 550 ng of total RNA. Library construction for TCR beta comprised three nested multiplex PCR rounds performed with slightly modified ARM-PCR. A C-beta reverse primer was combined with TRBV1-TRBV30 forward primers in the first two PCR rounds, and each round had approximately 9 cycles. TCRdb called the multiplex PCR reads again in MiXCR, with one record for every CDR3 protein. Here the sample spans about 310,000 distinct CDR3 sequences, around three fifths being singletons. Unsorted whole blood served as the source of blood RNA, and germline DNA was extracted as well. Sequencing was performed on peripheral blood. Every receptor here comes from a woman in her 30s with primary liver carcinoma and hepatitis B virus infection.

This clonotype was detected only a few times. The CDR3: CASSAGLAATYEQYF. The CDR3, as DNA: TGTGCCAGCAGCGCGGGACTAGCGGCCACCTACGAGCAGTACTTC. The V gene is TRBV5-4, the J gene TRBJ2-7; 11 bases line up with TRBD2. CDR3 length: 15 amino acids. Germline assignment: CDR1 SGHNT and CDR2 YYREEE (reference sequence). With V trimmed by 4 bases and J by 2 bases, 5 bases remained unmatched.

Notes on this clonotype: Being one base from a much bigger clone, this may be a read error. The V gene is TRBV29-1, the J gene TRBJ2-1, with D tentatively TRBD2 (6 bases). Per germline, CDR1 SQVTM and CDR2 ANQGSEA. The CDR3 runs to 14 residues. CDR3 amino acids: CSAYSGSSYNGQFF. In DNA form, the CDR3 reads TGCAGCGCCTATAGCGGAAGCTCCTACAATGGGCAGTTCTTC.

The table lists this clonotype with many counts. This chain connects TRBV4-1 to TRBJ2-1; the D gene could be TRBD1 or TRBD2 (5 bases each). Germline values: CDR1 MGHRA, CDR2 YSYEKL. V was pared by 1 base and J by 7 bases, with 17 bases between. CDR3 length: 16 amino acids. The CDR3 loop reads CASSQGQGTARNEQFF. In DNA form, the CDR3 reads TGCGCCAGCAGCCAAGGTCAAGGGACGGCAAGGAATGAGCAGTTCTTC.

With respect to this clonotype: Germline and junction disagree at one end, which may indicate a read error. The V gene is TRBV11-2, the J gene TRBJ2-1, with 7 bases fitting TRBD2. Germline V gene lookup returns CDR1 SGHAT and CDR2 FQNNGV. The CDR3 is made up of 15 amino acids. The CDR3 protein is CASSLITSEGNEQFF. CDR3 in DNA: TGTGCCAGCAGCTTAATCACTAGCGAGGGGAATGAGCAGTTTTTC.

This clonotype has at least ten counts. The rearrangement joins TRBV4-3 to TRBJ2-3, with 7 bases matching TRBD2. The germline CDR1 and CDR2 sequences are LGHNA and YSLEER. Losses at the gene ends were 4 bases for V and 8 bases for J; bases not matched to a gene: 9. The CDR3 contains 14 residues. CDR3 in amino acids: CASSPGLGEGTQYF. CDR3 DNA: TGCGCCAGCAGCCCAGGTTTAGGGGAGGGTACGCAGTATTTT.

With regard to this clonotype: At one end the junction does not follow the germline gene, possibly because of a read error. V and J are TRBV11-2 and TRBJ2-1; tentatively, D is TRBD2 (6 bases). CDR3 length: 14 residues. CDR1 SGHAT and CDR2 FQNNGV come from the germline V gene. The CDR3 nucleotides read TGTACCAGCAGCTTAGACCCGGGGACTGATGAGCAGTTCTTC. Translating gives CTSSLDPGTDEQFF.

As to this clonotype: A much larger clone is a single base away; this may be a read error. This chain joins TRBV6-1 and TRBJ1-1; D is undetermined. Germline V gene lookup returns CDR1 MNHNS and CDR2 SASEGT. The CDR3 has 12 amino acids. The CDR3, as DNA: TGTGCCGGCAGTGAATCTCGTCGGGAAGCTTTCTTT. It codes for CAGSESRREAFF.